This TCR beta chain is from a study of T cell changes during pregnancy in multiple sclerosis. Germline lookup yields CDR1 MGHDK and CDR2 SYGVNS. The CDR3 spans 12 residues. Trimming cost V 8 bases and J 5 bases, with 12 bases left between them. Clones were read by immunoSEQ multiplex PCR, and TCRdb kept only the in-frame ones, dropping some. The profile covers roughly 120,000 clones, with 90% to 95% appearing a single time and approximately 6.2% taken by the ten largest. Source: peripheral blood, taken before pregnancy. The clonotype comes from a female donor with multiple sclerosis, enrolled in a pregnancy study. The rearrangement uses TRBV25-1 and TRBJ1-1; a possible D gene is TRBD1 (6 bases). The CDR3 loop reads CASQGGVTEAFF. CDR3 coding DNA: TGTGCCAGCCAAGGGGGGGTGACTGAAGCTTTCTTT.